A selection of T cell receptor beta chains follows, all from one sample in a study of T-cell memory formation after mild COVID-19. TCRdb processed the 5' RACE reads anew with MiXCR; each CDR3 protein has one entry. The repertoire includes about 110,000 distinct CDR3 sequences, about a fifth of them detected once, and around 40% sits in the top ten. The sequencing sample was made of PBMCs or a T cell subset sorted from them (not recorded which). These receptors were obtained from a man aged 18 to 29 who had mild COVID-19 (a few samples of this study predate the infection). Cell type and time point are not known. Both conserved end residues are part of each CDR3. A D gene is named only where the DNA matches it firmly. Clone size is not always given. Where it is, it says once, few, many or a class for expanded clones.

>TRBJ2-5|TRBV6-2/TRBV6-3|.|few
CASGYFRETQYF
TGTGCCAGCGGTTATTTTCGGGAGACCCAGTACTTC
>TRBJ2-1|TRBV5-1|.|.
CASSLGQDSNEQFF
TGCGCCAGCAGCTTGGGACAGGACTCCAATGAGCAGTTCTTC
>TRBJ2-2|TRBV7-6|.|few
CASSLVTSTGELFF
TGTGCCAGCAGCTTAGTTACCTCGACCGGGGAGCTGTTTTTT
>TRBJ2-1|TRBV7-2|.|.
CASAIGTSYNEQFF
TGTGCCTCCGCTATTGGGACTTCCTACAATGAGCAGTTCTTC
>TRBJ2-7|TRBV5-1|.|.
CASRSDSSYEQYF
TGCGCCAGCAGATCGGACAGCTCCTACGAGCAGTACTTC
>TRBJ1-1|TRBV5-3|.|.
CARSSQGGGSKAFF
TGTGCCAGAAGCAGTCAGGGAGGGGGTTCTAAAGCTTTCTTT
>TRBJ1-5|TRBV6-1|.|.
CASNGLNQPQHF
TGTGCCAGCAACGGGCTCAATCAGCCCCAGCATTTT
>TRBJ2-7|TRBV19|TRBD1|few
CASRGQGAYEQYF
TGTGCCAGCAGAGGACAGGGGGCCTACGAGCAGTACTTC
>TRBJ2-1|TRBV7-6|.|few
CASSSQGSPYNEQFF
TGTGCCAGCAGTTCCCAGGGGTCCCCCTACAATGAGCAGTTCTTC
>TRBJ1-2|TRBV7-9|.|.
CASSAGKGYTF
TGTGCCAGCAGTGCAGGGAAAGGCTACACCTTC
>TRBJ2-3|TRBV6-4|.|many
CASSEGGGADTQYF
TGTGCCAGCAGTGAAGGAGGGGGGGCAGATACGCAGTATTTT
>TRBJ1-1|TRBV4-2|TRBD1|.
CASSTLFRDRGSEAFF
TGTGCCAGCAGCACCTTATTCCGGGACAGGGGCTCTGAAGCTTTCTTT
>TRBJ2-5|TRBV4-3|.|.
CASSQAGRASETQYF
TGCGCCAGCAGCCAGGCGGGTCGGGCATCCGAGACCCAGTACTTC
>TRBJ1-5|TRBV6-2/TRBV6-3|TRBD1|.
CASSGQGRDQPQHF
TGTGCCAGCAGTGGACAGGGCCGGGACCAGCCCCAGCATTTT
>TRBJ2-3|TRBV27|.|many
CASSIGGLDTQYF
TGTGCCAGCAGTATCGGGGGGCTGGATACGCAGTATTTT
>TRBJ2-3|TRBV20-1|TRBD1|many
CSAGQARTDTQYF
TGCAGTGCTGGACAGGCCCGGACAGATACGCAGTATTTT
>TRBJ1-1|TRBV11-2|TRBD1|.
CASSTLQGWGTEAFF
TGTGCCAGCAGCACCCTACAGGGGTGGGGCACTGAAGCTTTCTTT
>TRBJ1-1|TRBV5-1|TRBD1|few
CASTPPVSGQGDTEAFF
TGCGCCAGCACCCCACCTGTTTCTGGACAGGGAGACACTGAAGCTTTCTTT
>TRBJ2-3|TRBV4-3|TRBD2|few
CASSQETSGGWDTQYF
TGCGCCAGCAGCCAAGAAACTAGCGGGGGGTGGGATACGCAGTATTTT
>TRBJ2-2|TRBV5-1|TRBD1|once
CASSGLPGGDNTGELFF
TGCGCCAGCAGCGGACTTCCAGGGGGCGACAACACCGGGGAGCTGTTTTTT
>TRBJ2-1|TRBV3-1|TRBD2|few
CASRGGWNEQFF
TGTGCCAGCAGGGGAGGGTGGAATGAGCAGTTCTTC
>TRBJ2-3|TRBV12-3/TRBV12-4|TRBD2|few
CASSFRPGERGAEESDTQYF
TGTGCCAGCAGTTTCCGGCCAGGGGAGCGGGGGGCGGAGGAATCAGATACGCAGTATTTT